This TCR beta chain was profiled in a study of blood T cell repertoires in COVID-19. About the study: Acute and convalescent COVID-19 specimens originated in the United States, Italy and Spain. Sources were T cells, B-cell-depleted T cells, or PBMCs; the material itself was cDNA or gDNA.

Under the authors' procedure: From reference gene primer amplification, estimates of nucleated cell counts were derived. Clones were read by immunoSEQ multiplex PCR, and TCRdb kept only the in-frame ones, dropping some. The DNA gave D and trimming, while V, J and clone size come from that table. The table lists about 260,000 clones, 80% to 90% of them singletons. The specimen sequenced was peripheral blood. The TCR comes from a woman in her thirties or forties with acute or convalescent COVID-19.

The CDR3 nucleotides read TGTGCCAGCAGCTTGCGGGGGGCAAACACAGATACGCAGTATTTT. It specifies CASSLRGANTDTQYF. The chain links TRBV7-2 to TRBJ2-3; 8 nucleotides align to TRBD2. Germline V lookup: CDR1 SGHTA, CDR2 FQGNSA. The V gene end was trimmed by 3 bases and the J gene end by 2 bases; junction bases not matched to a gene: 4. The CDR3 totals 15 residues.